The clone carrying this T cell receptor beta chain was counted between two and nine times. The authors' processing: Counts of TCRs in each sample centred on a median of around 92,000 and extended from approximately 25,000 to 650,000. TCRdb independently ran MiXCR on the RACE reads; one entry per CDR3 protein. These V and J calls are TCRdb output, not the study's own analysis. There are more than 250,000 distinct CDR3 sequences in the sample; around 9.3% occur only once, and over 2% lies in the top ten. Time point of the sample: pre-sensitization, week 0. The treatment is: therapeutic diphenylcyclopropenone sensitization with weekly scalp DPC. Blood was collected ahead of every patch test applied. Germline CDR1 and CDR2: SGHKS and YYEKEE (reference sequence). This CDR3 has 13 residues. Between the trimmed V and J ends, which lost 3 bases and 5 bases, there was a span of 11 bases. These data come from a study of human T cells and chemical hapten exposure. Study at large: Investigators sensitized about 2 cm by about 2 cm of upper inner arm skin with 2% DPC.

This receptor was taken from a middle-aged woman with alopecia areata. Some clones in this sample may be carry-over from other donors' samples. This specimen consisted of whole blood, obtained in connection with sensitization to the hapten diphenylcyclopropenone (DPC). The chain has TRBV5-5 and TRBJ2-5, with D tentatively TRBD2 (5 bases). CDR3 coding DNA: TGTGCCAGCAGCTACGGGGAGCTGGAGACCCAGTACTTC. Translation gives CASSYGELETQYF.